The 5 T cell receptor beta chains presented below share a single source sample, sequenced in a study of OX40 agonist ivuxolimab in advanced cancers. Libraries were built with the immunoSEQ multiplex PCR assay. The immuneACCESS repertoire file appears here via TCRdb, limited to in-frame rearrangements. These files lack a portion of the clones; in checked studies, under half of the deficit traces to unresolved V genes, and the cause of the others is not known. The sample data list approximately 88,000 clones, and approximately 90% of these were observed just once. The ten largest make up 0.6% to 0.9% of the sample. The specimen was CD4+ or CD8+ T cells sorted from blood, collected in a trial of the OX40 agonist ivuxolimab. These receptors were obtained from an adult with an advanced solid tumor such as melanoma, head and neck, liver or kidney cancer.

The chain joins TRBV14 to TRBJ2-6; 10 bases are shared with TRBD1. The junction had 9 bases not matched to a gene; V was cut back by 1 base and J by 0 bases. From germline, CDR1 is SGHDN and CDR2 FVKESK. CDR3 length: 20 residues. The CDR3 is CASSQATRQGAYSGANVLTF. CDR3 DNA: TGTGCCAGCAGCCAAGCTACCCGACAGGGGGCCTACTCTGGGGCCAACGTCCTGACTTTC.

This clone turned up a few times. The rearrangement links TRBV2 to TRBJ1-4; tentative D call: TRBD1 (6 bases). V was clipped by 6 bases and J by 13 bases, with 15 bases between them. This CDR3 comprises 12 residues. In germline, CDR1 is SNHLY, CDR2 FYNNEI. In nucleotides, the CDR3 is TGTGCCAGCAGCGGGGGCCCCCTGAGACTGTTTTTT. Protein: CASSGGPLRLFF.

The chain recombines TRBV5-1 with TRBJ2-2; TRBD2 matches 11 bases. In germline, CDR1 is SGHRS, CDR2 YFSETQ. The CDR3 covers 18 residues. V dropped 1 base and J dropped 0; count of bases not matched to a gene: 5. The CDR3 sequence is CASSLIPGLAANTGELFF. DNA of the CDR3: TGCGCCAGCAGCTTGATCCCGGGACTAGCGGCGAACACCGGGGAGCTGTTTTTT.

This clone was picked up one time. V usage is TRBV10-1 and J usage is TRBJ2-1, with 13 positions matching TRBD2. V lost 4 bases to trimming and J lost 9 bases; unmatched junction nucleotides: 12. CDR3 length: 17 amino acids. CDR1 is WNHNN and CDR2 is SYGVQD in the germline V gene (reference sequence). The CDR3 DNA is TGCGCCAGCAGTGCGGGACCCGGGACTAGCGGGGATAGTGAGCAGTTCTTC. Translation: CASSAGPGTSGDSEQFF.

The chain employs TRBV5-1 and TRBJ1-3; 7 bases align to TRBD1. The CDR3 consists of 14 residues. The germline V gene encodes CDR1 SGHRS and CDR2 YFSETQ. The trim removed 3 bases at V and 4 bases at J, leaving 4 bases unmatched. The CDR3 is CASSSTGPGNTIYF. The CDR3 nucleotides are TGCGCCAGCAGCTCGACAGGGCCGGGAAACACCATATATTTT.